By sample share, the clone carrying this TCR delta chain is medium-sized (0.01 to 0.1%). This specimen belongs to a study of gamma-delta T cells after stem cell transplantation. TCRdb re-processed the RT-PCR reads via CATT. The data contain 2,500 to 3,000 delta-chain clones, roughly 2.7% of them seen just once; the ten biggest clones take up 26%. The CDR3 is 22 amino acids. Looked up from germline, CDR1 is GEAIGNYY and CDR2 is EKD. V dropped 0 bases and J dropped 0; count of bases not matched to a gene: 11. The chain employs TRDV2 and TRDJ3; 12 nucleotides line up with TRDD3. The source is a human donor. It is not recorded whose cells these are; they may come from a transplant donor. Sequenced: gamma-delta T cells. The CDR3 nucleotides are TGTGCCTGTGACACCGGAGCCAACTGGGGGATACAGGACTCCTGGGACACCCGACAGATGTTTTTC. It codes for CACDTGANWGIQDSWDTRQMFF.